The clone carrying this T cell receptor beta chain was seen a few times. As yet, its antigen is unknown. A much more abundant neighbour one base away suggests this may be a read error. Per the germline V gene, CDR1 is SQVTM and CDR2 is ANQGSEA. The length of the CDR3 is 12 residues. The sample comes from a study of tumor and adjacent non-tumor tissue in lung cancer. The overall study: Histology: under 15 adenocarcinoma, a couple of squamous cell carcinoma, 1 small cell lung cancer.

Study-wide results and caveats: Tumor repertoires had a smaller top 100 clone share than normal lung.

RNA was extracted from bulk tissue without any cell sorting. More than 3 cm separated this lung sample from the edge of the tumor. A modified ARM-PCR protocol with three rounds of nested PCR amplified TCRbeta. TCRdb reprocessed the multiplex PCR reads with MiXCR, giving one entry per CDR3 protein. The sample yields about 76,000 distinct CDR3 sequences, roughly 80% seen once. The sequenced sample consisted of distant non-tumor lung tissue. The source of this sequence is a man in his fifties or sixties with non-small cell lung cancer. This rearrangement joins TRBV29-1 to TRBJ2-2; D might be TRBD1 or TRBD2, each matching 5 bases. The CDR3 sequence is CNVGGGTGELFF. The CDR3 DNA follows: TGCAACGTGGGTGGGGGCACCGGGGAGCTGTTTTTT.